The present TCR beta chain was sequenced within a study of beta chain features in type 1 diabetes. About the research overall: Comparable age, gender and cell yields were observed in patients relative to healthy donors. Study-level points and caveats: PCR might show a preference for shorter templates, equally across patients and controls.

As concerns this clone: Its specificity is unknown.

This CDR3 has 19 amino acids. Every isolated RNA sample was fully reverse transcribed, so sequencing captured expressed TCRB transcripts. TCRdb keeps only in-frame clones here, not all; method: immunoSEQ multiplex PCR. Of approximately 40,000 clones in the sample, roughly 50% were seen once. This receptor was identified in a woman in her thirties in good health. The chain uses TRBV21-1 and TRBJ2-1; TRBD2, the D gene given by the table, was not confirmed from the DNA. TRBV21-1 constitutes a pseudogene. Sequencing input: stem cell memory CD4+ T cells from blood. This chain's CDR3 is CASSKGVAGERCSYNEQFF. The CDR3 DNA reads TGTGCCAGCAGCAAAGGCGTAGCGGGAGAGCGGTGTTCCTACAATGAGCAGTTCTTC.